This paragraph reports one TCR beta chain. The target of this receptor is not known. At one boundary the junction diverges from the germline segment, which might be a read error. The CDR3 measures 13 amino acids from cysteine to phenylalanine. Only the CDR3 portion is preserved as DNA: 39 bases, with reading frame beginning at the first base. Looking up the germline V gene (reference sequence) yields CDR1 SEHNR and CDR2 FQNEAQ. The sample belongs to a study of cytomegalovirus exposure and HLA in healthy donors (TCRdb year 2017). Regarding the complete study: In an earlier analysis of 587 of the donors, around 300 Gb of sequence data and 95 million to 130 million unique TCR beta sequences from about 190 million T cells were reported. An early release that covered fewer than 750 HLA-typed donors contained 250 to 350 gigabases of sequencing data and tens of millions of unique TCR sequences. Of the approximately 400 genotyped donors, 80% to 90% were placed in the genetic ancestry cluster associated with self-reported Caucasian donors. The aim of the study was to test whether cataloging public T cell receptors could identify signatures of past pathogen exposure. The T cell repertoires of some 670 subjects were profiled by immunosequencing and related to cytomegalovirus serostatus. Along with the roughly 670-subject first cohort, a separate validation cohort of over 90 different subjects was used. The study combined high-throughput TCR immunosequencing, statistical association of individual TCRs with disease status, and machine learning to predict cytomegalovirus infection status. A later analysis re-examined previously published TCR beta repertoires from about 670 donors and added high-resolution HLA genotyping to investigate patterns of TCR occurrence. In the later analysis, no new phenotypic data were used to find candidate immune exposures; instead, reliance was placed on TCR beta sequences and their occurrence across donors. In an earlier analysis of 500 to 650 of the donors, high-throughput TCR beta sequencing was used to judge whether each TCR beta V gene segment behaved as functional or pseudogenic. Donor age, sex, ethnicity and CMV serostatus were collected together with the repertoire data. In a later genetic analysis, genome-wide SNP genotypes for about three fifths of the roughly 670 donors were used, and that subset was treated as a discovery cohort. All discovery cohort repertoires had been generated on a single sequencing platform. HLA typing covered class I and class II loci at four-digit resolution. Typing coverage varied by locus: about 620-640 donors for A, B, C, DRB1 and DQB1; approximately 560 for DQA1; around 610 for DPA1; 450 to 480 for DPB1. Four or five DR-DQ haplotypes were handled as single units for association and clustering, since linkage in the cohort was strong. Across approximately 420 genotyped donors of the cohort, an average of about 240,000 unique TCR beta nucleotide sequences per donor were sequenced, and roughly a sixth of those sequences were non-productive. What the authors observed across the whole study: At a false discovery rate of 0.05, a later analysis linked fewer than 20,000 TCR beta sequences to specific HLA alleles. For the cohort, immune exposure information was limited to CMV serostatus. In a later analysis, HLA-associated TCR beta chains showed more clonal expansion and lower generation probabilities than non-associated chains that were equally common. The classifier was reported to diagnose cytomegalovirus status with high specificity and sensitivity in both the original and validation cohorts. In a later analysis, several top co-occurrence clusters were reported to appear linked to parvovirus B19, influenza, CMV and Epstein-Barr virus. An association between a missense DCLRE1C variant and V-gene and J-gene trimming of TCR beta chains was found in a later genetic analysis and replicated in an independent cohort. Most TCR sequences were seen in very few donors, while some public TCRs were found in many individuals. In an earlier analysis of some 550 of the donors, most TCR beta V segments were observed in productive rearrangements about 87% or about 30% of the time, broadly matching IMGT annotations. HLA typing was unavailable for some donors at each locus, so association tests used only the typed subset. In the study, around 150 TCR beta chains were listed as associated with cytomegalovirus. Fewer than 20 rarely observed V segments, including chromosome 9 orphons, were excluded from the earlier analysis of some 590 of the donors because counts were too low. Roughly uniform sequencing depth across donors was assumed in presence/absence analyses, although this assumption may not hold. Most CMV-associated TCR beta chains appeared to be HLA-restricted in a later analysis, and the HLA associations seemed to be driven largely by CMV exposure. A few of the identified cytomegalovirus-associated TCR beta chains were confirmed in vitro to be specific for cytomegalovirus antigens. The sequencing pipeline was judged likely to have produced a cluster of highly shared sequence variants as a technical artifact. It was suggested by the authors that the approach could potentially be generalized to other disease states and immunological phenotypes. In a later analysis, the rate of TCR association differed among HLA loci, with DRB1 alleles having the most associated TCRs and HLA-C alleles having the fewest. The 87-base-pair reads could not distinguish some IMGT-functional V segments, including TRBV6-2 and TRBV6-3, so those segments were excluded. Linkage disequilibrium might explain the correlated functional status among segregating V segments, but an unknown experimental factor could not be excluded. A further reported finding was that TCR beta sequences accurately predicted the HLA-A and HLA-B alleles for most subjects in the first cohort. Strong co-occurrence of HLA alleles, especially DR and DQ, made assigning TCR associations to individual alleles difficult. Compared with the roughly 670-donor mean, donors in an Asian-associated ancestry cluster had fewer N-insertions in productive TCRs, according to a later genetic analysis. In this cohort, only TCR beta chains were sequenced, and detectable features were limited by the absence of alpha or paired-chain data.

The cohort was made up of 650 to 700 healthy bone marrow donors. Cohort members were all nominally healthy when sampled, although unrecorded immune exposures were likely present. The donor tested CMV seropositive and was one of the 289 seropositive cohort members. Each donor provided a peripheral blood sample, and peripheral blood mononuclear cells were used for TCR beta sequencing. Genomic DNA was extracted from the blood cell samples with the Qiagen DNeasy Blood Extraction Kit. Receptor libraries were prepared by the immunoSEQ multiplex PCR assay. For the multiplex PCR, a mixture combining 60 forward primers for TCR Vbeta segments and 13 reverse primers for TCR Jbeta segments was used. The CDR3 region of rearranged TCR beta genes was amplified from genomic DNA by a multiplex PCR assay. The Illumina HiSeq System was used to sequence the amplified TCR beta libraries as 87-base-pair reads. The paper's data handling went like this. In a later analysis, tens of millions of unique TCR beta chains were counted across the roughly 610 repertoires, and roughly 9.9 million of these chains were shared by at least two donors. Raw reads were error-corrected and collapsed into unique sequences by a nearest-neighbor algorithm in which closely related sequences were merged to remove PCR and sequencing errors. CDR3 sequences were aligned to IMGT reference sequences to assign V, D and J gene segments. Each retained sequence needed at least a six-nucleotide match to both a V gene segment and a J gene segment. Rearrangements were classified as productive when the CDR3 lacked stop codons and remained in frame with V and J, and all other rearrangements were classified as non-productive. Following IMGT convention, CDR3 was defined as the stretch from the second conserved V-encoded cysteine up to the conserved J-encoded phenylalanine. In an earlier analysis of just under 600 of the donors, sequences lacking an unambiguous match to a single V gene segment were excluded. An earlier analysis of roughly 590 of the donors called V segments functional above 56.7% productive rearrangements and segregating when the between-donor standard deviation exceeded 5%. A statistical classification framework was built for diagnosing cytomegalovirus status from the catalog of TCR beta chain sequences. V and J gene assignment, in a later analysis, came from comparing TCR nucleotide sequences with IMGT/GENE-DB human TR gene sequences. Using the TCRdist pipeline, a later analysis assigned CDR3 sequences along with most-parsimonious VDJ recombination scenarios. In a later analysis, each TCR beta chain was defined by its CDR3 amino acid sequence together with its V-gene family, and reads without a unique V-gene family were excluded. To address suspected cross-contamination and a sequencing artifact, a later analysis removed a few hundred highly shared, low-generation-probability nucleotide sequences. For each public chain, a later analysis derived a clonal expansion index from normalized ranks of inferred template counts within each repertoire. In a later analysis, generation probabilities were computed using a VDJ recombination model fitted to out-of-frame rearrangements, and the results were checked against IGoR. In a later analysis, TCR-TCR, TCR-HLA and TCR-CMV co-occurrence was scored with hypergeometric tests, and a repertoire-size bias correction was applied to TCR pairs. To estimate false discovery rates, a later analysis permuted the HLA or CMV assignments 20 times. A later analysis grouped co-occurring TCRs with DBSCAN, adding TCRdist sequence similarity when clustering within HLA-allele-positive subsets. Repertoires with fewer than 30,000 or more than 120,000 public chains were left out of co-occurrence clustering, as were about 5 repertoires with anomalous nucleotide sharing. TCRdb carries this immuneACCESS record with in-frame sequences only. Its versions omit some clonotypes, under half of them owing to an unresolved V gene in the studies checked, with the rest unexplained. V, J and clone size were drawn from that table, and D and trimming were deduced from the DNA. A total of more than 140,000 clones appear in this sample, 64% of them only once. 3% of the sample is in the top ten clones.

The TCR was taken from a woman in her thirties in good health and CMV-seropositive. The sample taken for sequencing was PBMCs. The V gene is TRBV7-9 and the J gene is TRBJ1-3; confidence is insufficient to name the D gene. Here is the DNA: TGTTCCAGCAGCTTCGTCGCTGGAAACACCATATATTTT. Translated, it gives CSSSFVAGNTIYF.